The rows below give T cell receptor beta chains drawn from one sample of a study of T-cell memory formation after mild COVID-19. One entry per CDR3 protein, called by TCRdb with MiXCR from the 5' RACE reads. The profile shows just over 400,000 distinct CDR3 sequences, around a quarter of them singletons. Sequencing was performed on PBMCs or a T cell subset sorted from them (not recorded which). The receptors stem from an adult woman who had mild COVID-19 (a few samples of this study predate the infection). Cell type and time point are not known. CDR3s include the opening cysteine and the closing phenylalanine or tryptophan. D genes are given only for firm matches. Size values are once, few and many counts, or a class for expanded clones, and some rows have none.

V	D	J	size	CDR3	DNA
TRBV5-1	NA	TRBJ2-3	NA	CASSLDLGGGTDTQYF	TGCGCCAGCAGCTTGGACCTTGGGGGAGGCACAGATACGCAGTATTTT
TRBV6-6	TRBD1	TRBJ2-1	NA	CASSTPGTGDYNEQFF	TGTGCCAGCAGTACACCGGGGACAGGGGATTACAATGAGCAGTTCTTC
TRBV4-1	NA	TRBJ1-1	few	CASSQEALNTEAFF	TGCGCCAGCAGCCAAGAGGCCCTAAACACTGAAGCTTTCTTT
TRBV2	TRBD1	TRBJ1-4	NA	CASWRTGFNEKLFF	TGTGCCAGCTGGAGGACAGGCTTTAATGAAAAACTGTTTTTT
TRBV12-3/TRBV12-4	TRBD1	TRBJ1-5	few	CASSIGTGGQPQHF	TGTGCCAGCAGCATAGGGACAGGGGGTCAGCCCCAGCATTTT
TRBV11-2	NA	TRBJ2-3	NA	CASSLGSRAPEWDTQYF	TGTGCCAGCAGCTTAGGATCCAGGGCGCCGGAGTGGGATACGCAGTATTTT
TRBV7-6	TRBD2	TRBJ2-7	few	CASSSLAEDYEQYF	TGTGCCAGCAGCTCCCTAGCGGAAGACTACGAGCAGTACTTC
TRBV20-1	TRBD1	TRBJ2-7	NA	CSARPPWTGSYEKYF	TGCAGTGCTAGACCACCCTGGACAGGGTCCTACGAGAAGTACTTC
TRBV7-3	TRBD1	TRBJ2-1	NA	CASSYGQGSTNEQFF	TGTGCCAGCAGCTACGGACAGGGGTCGACCAATGAGCAGTTCTTC
TRBV2	NA	TRBJ1-6	NA	CAGTIQGPLHF	TGTGCCGGCACTATTCAGGGTCCCCTCCACTTT
TRBV6-5	NA	TRBJ2-3	NA	CASSYSRKRGDTQYF	TGTGCCAGCAGTTACTCGCGGAAGAGGGGAGATACGCAGTATTTT
TRBV20-1	TRBD2	TRBJ2-3	few	CSARAPSGSWITDTQYF	TGCAGTGCTAGAGCTCCAAGCGGGAGTTGGATAACAGATACGCAGTATTTT
TRBV5-5	NA	TRBJ1-4	NA	CASSFEGFEEKLFF	TGTGCCAGCAGCTTTGAGGGGTTTGAGGAAAAACTGTTTTTT
TRBV18	NA	TRBJ2-7	many	CASSQQPYEQYF	TGTGCCAGCTCACAGCAACCCTACGAGCAGTACTTC
TRBV9	NA	TRBJ2-7	few	CASSPTGPGEQYF	TGTGCCAGCAGCCCCACAGGACCGGGGGAGCAGTACTTC
TRBV24-1	NA	TRBJ1-1	NA	CATSDFPFTEAFF	TGTGCCACCAGTGATTTCCCTTTCACTGAAGCTTTCTTT
TRBV12-3/TRBV12-4	TRBD1	TRBJ1-5	NA	CASSLGDRGFQPQHF	TGTGCCAGCAGTTTGGGGGACAGGGGTTTCCAGCCCCAGCATTTT
TRBV20-1	NA	TRBJ2-7	few	CSAPAESTGEQYF	TGCAGTGCCCCAGCGGAATCTACGGGGGAGCAGTACTTC